One and the same sample provided the 9 T cell receptor beta chains below, sequenced in a study of cytotoxic CD8 clonotypes in ibrutinib-treated CLL. Assay used: immunoSEQ multiplex PCR; TCRdb lists only in-frame clones, some missing. The repertoire includes about 300,000 clones, 76% of them detected once, and around 5.3% sits in the top ten. The starting material was PBMCs, obtained at disease progression, from a patient treated with ibrutinib. All receptors come from a human donor with chronic lymphocytic leukemia.

This clone was seen a handful of times. The gene calls are TRBV9 and TRBJ1-2, with TRBD1 as a possible D gene (5 bases). Trimming cost V 0 bases and J 2 bases, with 11 bases left between them. The CDR3 loop spans 15 amino acids. The V gene's germline CDR1 is SGDLS and CDR2 YYNGEE. CDR3 nucleotides: TGTGCCAGCAGCGTAGGCGTAGGGACCAACTATGGCTACACCTTC. Translation gives CASSVGVGTNYGYTF.

With respect to this clone: Lacking the conserved final phenylalanine or tryptophan, this CDR3 likely reflects a read error. The DNA is left out, because the CDR3 cannot be placed on it with certainty; the CDR3 is given as TCRdb lists it. The chain carries TRBV21-1 and TRBJ1-4; TRBD1 is taken as the D call from the table, unchecked against the DNA. TRBV21-1 is classified as a pseudogene. A total of 10 residues make up the CDR3, ends included. The CDR3 loop reads CASSTRGKGI.

The gene calls are TRBV6-5 and TRBJ1-1; D unresolved. The CDR3 is 14 residues long. The V end lost 9 bases, the J end lost 1 base, and 15 bases lay between the germline ends. Looked up from germline, CDR1 is MNHEY and CDR2 is SVGAGI. The CDR3 DNA reads as TGTGCCAGTCATGGGAGGGTAGAGAACACTGAAGCTTTCTTT. Translated, it gives CASHGRVENTEAFF.

This clone showed up just a few times. The CDR3 nucleotides read TGTGCCAGCACCGGGACAGTGGGCGAGCAGTACTTC. Translated, it gives CASTGTVGEQYF. The J gene is TRBJ2-7, the V gene TRBV6-5, with 7 positions matching TRBD1. This CDR3 contains 12 residues. The trim removed 7 bases at V and 6 bases at J, leaving 6 bases unmatched. The V gene's germline CDR1 is MNHEY and CDR2 SVGAGI.

The V and J genes are TRBV5-4 and TRBJ2-7; a weak D match, TRBD2 (6 bases). The V gene lost 6 bases and the J gene lost 2 bases, with 12 bases spanning the gap. Looked up from germline, CDR1 is SGHNT and CDR2 is YYREEE (reference sequence). The CDR3 has 13 amino acids. Here the CDR3 reads CASKAGPPYEQYF. The CDR3 DNA reads TGTGCCAGCAAGGCGGGACCTCCCTACGAGCAGTACTTC.

The rearrangement joins TRBV7-8 to TRBJ2-3; TRBD1 matches 8 bases. The junction had 17 bases not matched to a gene; V was cut back by 5 bases and J by 1 base. This CDR3 comprises 19 residues. Germline CDR1 reads SGHVS; CDR2 reads FQNEAQ. CDR3 region: CASSALNRETGDRTDTQYF. CDR3 DNA sequence: TGTGCCAGCAGCGCCTTGAACCGTGAGACAGGGGATCGCACAGATACGCAGTATTTT.

The chain uses TRBV6-1 and TRBJ2-7, with a tentative D call TRBD1 (6 bases). Germline V lookup: CDR1 MNHNS, CDR2 SASEGT. The CDR3 contains 15 residues. With 5 bases removed from V and 4 bases from J, the gap between germline ends came to 18 bases. The CDR3 DNA reads TGTGCCAGCAGTCCACCTACTGGGGGCGGGTACGAGCAGTACTTC. It codes for CASSPPTGGGYEQYF.

The chain couples TRBV5-6 to TRBJ1-4, with 10 bases aligning to TRBD1. Germline values: CDR1 SGHDT, CDR2 YYEEEE. V lost 4 bases to trimming and J lost 6 bases; unmatched junction nucleotides: 3. This CDR3 is built from 14 residues. In nucleotides, the CDR3 is TGTGCCAGCAGCGGGACAGGGGAGCATGAAAAACTGTTTTTT. Amino acids: CASSGTGEHEKLFF.

V is TRBV30 and J is TRBJ1-1; 9 bases line up with TRBD1. Per germline, CDR1 GTSNPN and CDR2 SVGIG (reference sequence). The CDR3 is made up of 14 amino acids. Unmatched junction bases numbered 4, after V lost 4 bases and J lost 1 base. The CDR3 DNA reads TGTGCCTGGACGGACAGGGGCGGGAACACTGAAGCTTTCTTT. Translating it yields CAWTDRGGNTEAFF.